This T cell receptor (beta chain) is from a study of response to subunit inactivated influenza vaccine. Findings and caveats of the study: Every seasonal influenza vaccination brings in few new T cells, the authors suggested.

This CDR3 has 13 residues. The germline V and J ends were trimmed by 10 bases and 8 bases, with 15 bases remaining between them. The sample holds many counts of this clonotype. Its specificity is not known. Via MiXCR, TCRdb re-called the RT-PCR reads, giving one row per CDR3 protein. The table lists about 160,000 distinct CDR3 sequences, 9.5% to 13% of them singletons, with 9.5% to 15% in the top ten. The sequence came from a man over 45 who received an inactivated influenza vaccine. This rearrangement joins TRBV12-3 or TRBV12-4 to TRBJ1-6, with a possible D match to TRBD1 (6 bases). The specimen was non-naive T cells sorted from PBMCs, collected roughly 47 days after vaccination. CDR3 sequence: CATSERGDSPLHF. In DNA form, the CDR3 reads TGTGCCACCTCGGAGAGGGGGGATTCACCCCTCCACTTT.